These 26 T cell receptor beta chains share one sample of origin, sequenced in a study of neoadjuvant anti-PD-1 for oral cavity cancer. Time point: after neoadjuvant nivolumab, at surgical resection. The method was immunoSEQ multiplex PCR; TCRdb's version includes in-frame clones alone and lacks a portion of them. The sample gives about 14,000 clones, 40% of which show up once; around 40% is in the top ten. Sequences were derived from tumor tissue, sampled after nivolumab (anti-PD-1) treatment. The receptors derive from a person between 40 and 85 years old with oral cavity squamous cell carcinoma.

This clone was observed a handful of times. The chain has TRBV20-1 and TRBJ2-3; D unresolved. Germline V gene sequence: CDR1 DFQATT, CDR2 SNEGSKA (reference sequence). This CDR3 is 10 amino acids long. V was clipped by 6 bases and J by 7 bases, with 8 bases between them. CDR3 sequence reads: CSAQRYTQYF. The CDR3 region has the DNA TGCAGTGCCCAAAGGTATACGCAGTATTTT.

The CDR3 sequence: CASSLVQGIKNEQFF. CDR3 nucleotides: TGTGCCAGCAGCTTAGTGCAGGGGATAAAAAATGAGCAGTTCTTC. J is TRBJ2-1 and V is TRBV7-6; TRBD1 is a possible D gene (6 bases). Germline values: CDR1 SGHVS, CDR2 FNYEAQ. CDR3 size: 15 residues. V was trimmed by 1 base and J by 7 bases, leaving 14 bases between them.

This clone was counted between two and nine times. V and J are TRBV11-2 and TRBJ2-1; 7 positions match TRBD2. The V gene's germline CDR1 is SGHAT and CDR2 FQNNGV. With V trimmed by 5 bases and J by 7 bases, 2 bases remained unmatched. The CDR3 extends over 12 amino acids. The CDR3 protein is CASSHGRNEQFF. DNA of the CDR3: TGTGCCAGCAGCCACGGGAGGAATGAGCAGTTCTTC.

The chain uses TRBV19 and TRBJ2-7; TRBD2 agrees at 9 bases. This CDR3 comprises 15 residues. Germline CDR1 LNHDA, CDR2 SQIVND (reference sequence). The trim removed 5 bases at V and 1 base at J, leaving 6 bases unmatched. The chain's CDR3 is CASSQLSGGSYEQYF. CDR3 nucleotide sequence: TGTGCCAGTAGTCAGCTTAGCGGGGGATCCTACGAGCAGTACTTC.

The genes are TRBV6-5 and TRBJ2-7, with 8 bases that match TRBD1. The CDR3 length is 15 residues. Germline trimming cut 6 bases from V and 1 base from J; bases unmatched to any gene: 8. Germline V gives CDR1 MNHEY, CDR2 SVGAGI. The CDR3: CASSRGTGGSYEQYF. CDR3 DNA sequence: TGTGCCAGCAGCCGTGGAACAGGGGGGTCCTACGAGCAGTACTTC.

In its sample, this clone is medium-sized. The chain employs TRBV19 and TRBJ2-2; 7 bases match TRBD1. CDR1 is LNHDA, CDR2 SQIVND, per germline (reference sequence). The V gene end was trimmed by 4 bases and the J gene end by 4 bases; junction bases not matched to a gene: 6. The CDR3 has 15 residues. The CDR3 is CASSTDRVGTGELFF. In DNA, the CDR3 is TGTGCCAGTAGTACCGACAGGGTTGGCACCGGGGAGCTGTTTTTT.

This clone has only one observation. The V call is TRBV7-8, the J call TRBJ1-5, with D possibly being TRBD1 (5 bases). CDR1 and CDR2 (germline): SGHVS, FQNEAQ. The CDR3 runs 17 residues. V was pared by 1 base and J by 0 bases, with 13 bases between. As DNA, the CDR3 is TGTGCCAGCAGCTTAGATAGGGTGGACAATAGCAATCAGCCCCAGCATTTT. Amino acids: CASSLDRVDNSNQPQHF.

This rearrangement joins TRBV4-1 to TRBJ1-5; D is ambiguous. The V gene lost 1 base and the J gene lost 3 bases, with 19 bases spanning the gap. This CDR3 has 18 amino acids. Germline values: CDR1 MGHRA, CDR2 YSYEKL. The CDR3 DNA reads TGCGCCAGCAGCCAAGTGTTGAGACATCCGACCCTCAATCAGCCCCAGCATTTT. Translated: CASSQVLRHPTLNQPQHF.

This clone showed up just once. The chain couples TRBV11-2 to TRBJ1-6; D might be TRBD1 (6 bases). Germline loops: CDR1 SGHAT, CDR2 FQNNGV. The ends were cut back, 1 base at V and 5 bases at J, with 12 bases in the middle. The CDR3 has 16 amino acids. The CDR3 coding sequence is TGTGCCAGCAGCTTAGGTTTTCGGACAGATAATTCACCCCTCCACTTT. Residues: CASSLGFRTDNSPLHF. The full variable domain, rest sourced from reference TRBV11-2 and TRBJ1-6, is EAGVAQSPRYKIIEKRQSVAFWCNPISGHATLYWYQQILGQGPKLLIQFQNNGVVDDSQLPKDRFSAERLKGVDSTLKIQPAKLEDSAVYLCASSLGFRTDNSPLHFGNGTRLTVT.

This clone was recorded many times. V and J are TRBV7-9 and TRBJ2-5; D may be TRBD2 (5 bases). CDR3 size: 18 residues. Between the trimmed V and J ends, which lost 5 bases and 2 bases, there was a span of 24 bases. Per the germline V gene, CDR1 is SEHNR and CDR2 is FQNEAQ (reference sequence). The DNA of the CDR3 is TGTGCCAGCAGCCAAAAGACCGGGGTCTTCCCCCCGCAAGAGACCCAGTACTTC. Protein sequence: CASSQKTGVFPPQETQYF.

This clone was found a few times. The CDR3 protein is CASSLAATSGGYYEQYF. In nucleotides, the CDR3 is TGTGCCAGCAGCTTAGCTGCCACTAGCGGGGGGTACTACGAGCAGTACTTC. This chain connects TRBV7-2 to TRBJ2-7; TRBD2 matches at 12 bases. CDR1 and CDR2 (germline): SGHTA, FQGNSA. Trimming at V came to 0 bases and at J to 3 bases, leaving 6 bases not matched to a gene. The CDR3 has 17 amino acids. Supplemented by reference TRBV7-2 and TRBJ2-7, the full variable domain reads GAGVSQSPSNKVTEKGKDVELRCDPISGHTALYWYRQSLGQGLEFLIYFQGNSAPDKSGLPSDRFSAERTGGSVSTLTIQRTQQEDSAVYLCASSLAATSGGYYEQYFGPGTRLTVT.

The V call is TRBV7-2, the J call TRBJ1-2; possible D gene TRBD1, 5 bases. The CDR3 runs to 15 residues. V lost 5 bases to trimming and J lost 3 bases, with 16 bases between them. CDR1 is SGHTA, CDR2 FQGNSA, per germline. The chain's CDR3 is CASSQSGSPHYGYTF. Written as DNA, the CDR3 is TGTGCCAGCAGCCAATCAGGGTCCCCACACTATGGCTACACCTTC.

The chain is built from TRBV7-9 and TRBJ1-2, with D unresolved. V shed 1 base and J shed 6 bases, with 3 bases lying between them. Germline CDR1 is SEHNR and CDR2 is FQNEAQ (reference sequence). This CDR3 region has 11 residues. The CDR3 bases are TGTGCCAGCAGCTTAGGTGATGGCTACACCTTC. This sequence encodes CASSLGDGYTF.

The rearrangement links TRBV2 to TRBJ2-1; D might be TRBD1 (5 bases). Germline V gene data show CDR1 as SNHLY and CDR2 as FYNNEI. This CDR3 region has 14 residues. The V and J ends lost 2 bases and 4 bases respectively, with 9 bases between them. The CDR3 region is CASSEQGTYNEQFF. CDR3 nucleotide sequence: TGTGCCAGCAGTGAACAGGGAACTTACAATGAGCAGTTCTTC.

This clone was seen once. The chain is built from TRBV5-1 and TRBJ1-6; D perhaps matches TRBD1 (6 bases). CDR1 and CDR2 (germline): SGHRS, YFSETQ. The CDR3 covers 14 residues. The V end lost 0 bases, the J end lost 10 bases, and 11 bases lay between the germline ends. CDR3 sequence: CASSLAGGRSPLHF. In nucleotides, the CDR3 is TGCGCCAGCAGCTTGGCGGGGGGGCGATCACCCCTCCACTTT.

V is TRBV11-2 and J is TRBJ2-4, with unresolved D. The CDR3 extends over 14 amino acids. The germline V gene has CDR1 SGHAT and CDR2 FQNNGV. Trimming stripped 1 base from V and 5 bases from J, with 9 bases between. The CDR3 here is CASSLVGRQNIQYF. In DNA form, the CDR3 reads TGTGCCAGCAGCTTAGTAGGCAGACAAAACATTCAGTACTTC.

The chain recombines TRBV2 with TRBJ1-4; 9 positions agree with TRBD1. Germline assignment: CDR1 SNHLY and CDR2 FYNNEI. Germline trimming cut 5 bases from V and 2 bases from J; bases unmatched to any gene: 9. This CDR3 has 17 residues. The CDR3 region has the DNA TGTGCCAGCAGTCTCCGGGACAGGGCCTTTACTAATGAAAAACTGTTTTTT. It encodes CASSLRDRAFTNEKLFF.

This sequence joins TRBV11-2 and TRBJ2-7, with TRBD1 identical over 8 bases. V lost 5 bases, J lost 6 bases, and 9 bases stayed unmatched. The length of the CDR3 is 14 residues. Per the germline V gene, CDR1 is SGHAT and CDR2 is FQNNGV. For the CDR3, the DNA is TGTGCCAGCAGCAAAGTCCGGGACAGGCCCGAGCAGTACTTC. Its protein is CASSKVRDRPEQYF.

This clone was recorded a few times. The rearrangement joins TRBV9 to TRBJ1-6; 9 nucleotides line up with TRBD1. The CDR3 has 14 amino acids. V shed 3 bases, J shed 8 bases, and the junction held 3 bases outside the gene matches. The V gene's germline CDR1 is SGDLS and CDR2 YYNGEE. The CDR3 loop is CASSGGQGDSPLHF. For the CDR3, the DNA is TGTGCCAGCAGCGGGGGACAGGGAGATTCACCCCTCCACTTT.

This clone came up a few times. The chain couples TRBV6-4 to TRBJ2-1; tentative D call: TRBD1 (5 bases). V was pared by 7 bases and J by 0 bases, with 16 bases between. This CDR3 has 16 amino acids. Germline V gene sequence: CDR1 MRHNA, CDR2 SNTAGT. This chain's CDR3 is CASKLPPGNSYNEQFF. In nucleotides, the CDR3 is TGTGCCAGCAAGCTCCCCCCAGGGAACTCCTACAATGAGCAGTTCTTC.

The V gene is TRBV2, the J gene TRBJ1-2; tentative D call: TRBD1 (5 bases). CDR3 length equals 13 residues. Trimming left V 6 bases short and J 6 bases short, with 14 bases between. Germline CDR1 SNHLY, CDR2 FYNNEI. In DNA, the CDR3 is TGTGCCAGCAGGGTTGGGGGATTCGATGGCTACACCTTC. Translating it yields CASRVGGFDGYTF.

This clone was picked up many times. This chain links TRBV7-2 with TRBJ1-2; D not resolved. The germline V gene has CDR1 SGHTA and CDR2 FQGNSA. CDR3 size: 14 residues. Trimming left V 1 base short and J 4 bases short, with 10 bases between. The CDR3 region has the DNA TGTGCCAGCAGCTTAGGTCACGGAATCTATGGCTACACCTTC. Translated: CASSLGHGIYGYTF. The variable domain in full, completed from reference TRBV7-2 and TRBJ1-2, reads GAGVSQSPSNKVTEKGKDVELRCDPISGHTALYWYRQSLGQGLEFLIYFQGNSAPDKSGLPSDRFSAERTGGSVSTLTIQRTQQEDSAVYLCASSLGHGIYGYTFGSGTRLTVV.

The genes are TRBV28 and TRBJ1-6; D unresolved. Trimming removed 6 bases from V and 2 bases from J, with 17 bases in between. CDR1 and CDR2 from the germline V gene are MDHEN and SYDVKM. CDR3 length: 17 amino acids. This CDR3 reads CASRLLKGGTYNSPLHF. The CDR3 region has the DNA TGTGCCAGCAGGCTGCTGAAGGGTGGGACCTATAATTCACCCCTCCACTTT.

The gene calls are TRBV2 and TRBJ2-7; 7 bases line up with TRBD2. Germline trimming cut 4 bases from V and 2 bases from J; bases unmatched to any gene: 5. Germline-derived CDR1 and CDR2 are SNHLY and FYNNEI. The CDR3 consists of 14 residues. CDR3: CASSGGGNPYEQYF. CDR3 DNA sequence: TGTGCCAGCAGTGGGGGGGGAAACCCCTACGAGCAGTACTTC.

This sequence joins TRBV4-1 and TRBJ2-7; TRBD2 agrees at 10 bases. The trim removed 1 base at V and 5 bases at J, leaving 8 bases unmatched. The germline CDR1 and CDR2 sequences are MGHRA and YSYEKL. CDR3 size: 16 residues. The CDR3 DNA follows: TGCGCCAGCAGCCAAGTTCAGCGGGGGGGCCTCGACGAGCAGTACTTC. Translated: CASSQVQRGGLDEQYF.

This clone was seen only a few times. This rearrangement joins TRBV7-8 to TRBJ1-1, with TRBD1 matching over 7 bases. The germline gives CDR1 SGHVS, CDR2 FQNEAQ. The CDR3 consists of 15 residues. V trimming: 7 bases; J trimming: 0 bases; junction bases outside the gene matches: 8. In nucleotides, the CDR3 is TGTGCCAGCATCCGAGGGACAGTCATGAACACTGAAGCTTTCTTT. This codes for CASIRGTVMNTEAFF.